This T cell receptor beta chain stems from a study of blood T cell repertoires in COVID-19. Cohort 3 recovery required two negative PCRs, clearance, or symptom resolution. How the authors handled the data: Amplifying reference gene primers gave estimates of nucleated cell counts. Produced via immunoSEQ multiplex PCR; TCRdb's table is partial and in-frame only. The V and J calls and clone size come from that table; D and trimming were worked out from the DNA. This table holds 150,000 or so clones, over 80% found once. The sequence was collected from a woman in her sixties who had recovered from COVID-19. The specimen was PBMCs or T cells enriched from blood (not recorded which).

Here the CDR3 DNA reads TGTGCCAGCAGTTGGGCAGCATTTAGCAATCAGCCCCAGCATTTT. Translation: CASSWAAFSNQPQHF. V usage is TRBV6-2 or TRBV6-3 and J usage is TRBJ1-5; D is unresolved. The CDR3 spans 15 residues. Germline CDR1 and CDR2: MNHEY and SVGEGT. V was cut by 4 bases and J by 0 bases, with 10 bases left in between.